This T cell receptor (beta chain) was recovered during a study of glioma-infiltrating T cells. Notes on this clonotype: The junction differs from germline at one of its ends, possibly a read error.

The iRepertoire nested amplicon-rescue multiplex PCR amplified TCR alpha and beta CDR3s from RNA. MiXCR, run by TCRdb on the multiplex PCR reads, gives a single entry per CDR3 protein. The sample lists tens of thousands of distinct CDR3 sequences, about 40% seen once, with roughly two fifths in the top ten. This CDR3 has 15 amino acids. The germline V gene has CDR1 SEHNR and CDR2 FQNEAQ (reference sequence). The V call is TRBV7-9, the J call TRBJ2-2, with a tentative D call TRBD2 (7 bases). The sequence was obtained from a human donor with low-grade glioma or glioblastoma, undergoing nonglioma brain surgery, or in good health (not recorded which). Sequencing was carried out using glioma tissue, nonneoplastic brain tissue, or PBMCs (not recorded which). The CDR3 region is CASSGAGAVIGGLFF. Written as DNA, the CDR3 is TGTGCCAGCAGCGGTGCGGGGGCGGTCATCGGGGGGCTGTTTTTT.